This T cell receptor (beta chain) was found in a study of blood T cell repertoires in COVID-19. Participants were aged about 18 to 100 years from 20 to 30 US areas. Some clones are missing from TCRdb's copy, which holds only in-frame ones; the method was immunoSEQ multiplex PCR. This sample has a few hundred thousand clones, with around 85% found just once. Germline assignment: CDR1 MDHEN and CDR2 SYDVKM. The CDR3 is 13 amino acids. Trimming cost V 6 bases and J 1 base, with 9 bases left between them. The specimen sequenced was PBMCs or T cells enriched from blood (not recorded which). V usage is TRBV28 and J usage is TRBJ2-5; tentative D call: TRBD2 (6 bases). The clonotype was recovered from a woman aged 40 to 49 who had recovered from COVID-19. The CDR3 is CASRSGSQETQYF. The DNA for the CDR3 is TGTGCCAGCAGATCCGGGAGCCAAGAGACCCAGTACTTC.